This is a list of T cell receptor beta chains from one sample in a study of CD8 T cells in Susac syndrome. MiXCR was run by TCRdb on the immunoSEQ multiplex PCR reads, yielding one entry per CDR3 protein. Of 170,000 or so distinct CDR3 sequences detected, roughly 95% appear once; the ten largest clones hold 0.095% to 0.15%. Input material: CD4+ T cells from PBMCs. The origin of the receptors is a human donor with Susac syndrome. CDR3s leave out the opening cysteine and the closing phenylalanine or tryptophan. Size is omitted from some rows. Given values are once, few, many or a class for expanded clones.

J: TRBJ2-3
length: 11
V: TRBV6-2/TRBV6-3
size: -
CDR3: ASSSTNGDTQY

J: TRBJ2-7
length: 13
V: TRBV20-1
size: -
CDR3: SASRLLPAGYEQY

J: TRBJ1-2
length: 11
V: TRBV7-9
size: once
CDR3: ASSRRQNYGYT

J: TRBJ2-3
length: 14
V: TRBV12-3/TRBV12-4
size: once
CDR3: ASSQSTSGVTDTQY

J: TRBJ2-5
length: 12
V: TRBV12-3/TRBV12-4
size: -
CDR3: ASSPTLARETQY

J: TRBJ1-1
length: 13
V: TRBV7-2
size: -
CDR3: ASSLGPAKNTEAF

J: TRBJ1-1
length: 14
V: TRBV4-1
size: -
CDR3: ASSQDLRSMNTEAF

J: TRBJ1-2
length: 11
V: TRBV11-2
size: -
CDR3: ASSTETGYGYT

J: TRBJ2-1
length: 14
V: TRBV9
size: -
CDR3: ASSARSSGGLYEQF

J: TRBJ1-2
length: 12
V: TRBV28
size: -
CDR3: ASSFQTKFYGYT

J: TRBJ1-5
length: 13
V: TRBV7-2
size: -
CDR3: ASSGQGGNNQPQH

J: TRBJ1-2
length: 11
V: TRBV14
size: -
CDR3: ASSQRTNYGYT

J: TRBJ1-1
length: 13
V: TRBV18
size: -
CDR3: ASSPPELGNTEAF

J: TRBJ1-2
length: 11
V: TRBV7-9
size: -
CDR3: ASSLEGQYGYT

J: TRBJ1-5
length: 11
V: TRBV12-3/TRBV12-4
size: few
CDR3: ASSLESNQPQH

J: TRBJ2-2
length: 13
V: TRBV9
size: once
CDR3: ASSASGGDTGELF

J: TRBJ2-5
length: 12
V: TRBV20-1
size: -
CDR3: SARRTSGLETQY

J: TRBJ2-2
length: 12
V: TRBV30
size: -
CDR3: ASQLGVTAGELF

J: TRBJ1-5
length: 10
V: TRBV19
size: -
CDR3: ASSGFDQPQH

J: TRBJ2-3
length: 12
V: TRBV6-1
size: -
CDR3: ASGKAGSTDTQY

J: TRBJ1-3
length: 10
V: TRBV14
size: -
CDR3: ASSQYDHTIY

J: TRBJ1-1
length: 13
V: TRBV9
size: -
CDR3: ASSDLRVKNTEAF

J: TRBJ2-5
length: 10
V: TRBV15
size: -
CDR3: ATSRVQETQY

J: TRBJ1-5
length: 12
V: TRBV20-1
size: once
CDR3: SARGRGINQPQH

J: TRBJ2-3
length: 14
V: TRBV30
size: -
CDR3: AWSGGTSPSTDTQY

J: TRBJ1-5
length: 16
V: TRBV20-1
size: once
CDR3: SAISGGRGGGFNQPQH

J: TRBJ2-5
length: 12
V: TRBV7-9
size: -
CDR3: ASSWAAAQETQY

J: TRBJ2-7
length: 12
V: TRBV27
size: -
CDR3: ASTPLAGSVEQY

J: TRBJ2-7
length: 12
V: TRBV28
size: -
CDR3: ASSFQSRTYEQY

J: TRBJ1-6
length: 11
V: TRBV25-1
size: -
CDR3: ASSWTGVSPLH

J: TRBJ2-5
length: 13
V: TRBV7-9
size: -
CDR3: ASSSAGGTQETQY

J: TRBJ2-2
length: 12
V: TRBV30
size: -
CDR3: AWRLAGGTGELF

J: TRBJ2-3
length: 14
V: TRBV6-2/TRBV6-3
size: -
CDR3: ASSYPTSGFTDTQY

J: TRBJ2-7
length: 12
V: TRBV7-9
size: -
CDR3: ASSLIESLSEQY

J: TRBJ1-1
length: 12
V: TRBV29-1
size: -
CDR3: SVEGVGLGARAF

J: TRBJ1-1
length: 12
V: TRBV5-1
size: -
CDR3: ASSWDVQNTEAF

J: TRBJ2-7
length: 12
V: TRBV12-3/TRBV12-4
size: -
CDR3: ASSWGRARREQY

J: TRBJ1-2
length: 11
V: TRBV20-1
size: -
CDR3: SATEGTVYGYT

J: TRBJ1-2
length: 13
V: TRBV5-6
size: -
CDR3: ASSLGQAPNYGYT

J: TRBJ1-4
length: 16
V: TRBV20-1
size: -
CDR3: SASPVLVPRATNEKLF

J: TRBJ2-6
length: 14
V: TRBV7-2
size: -
CDR3: ASSLRPSSGANVLT

J: TRBJ1-2
length: 11
V: TRBV12-3/TRBV12-4
size: once
CDR3: ASTPEGRSGYT

J: TRBJ2-7
length: 13
V: TRBV7-2
size: -
CDR3: ASSPRTGAGYEQY

J: TRBJ2-3
length: 12
V: TRBV12-3/TRBV12-4
size: -
CDR3: ASTGDISTDTQY

J: TRBJ1-4
length: 13
V: TRBV23-1
size: once
CDR3: ASSPLARSNEKLF

J: TRBJ2-7
length: 12
V: TRBV9
size: once
CDR3: ASSPSGNTYEQY